This TCR beta chain was recovered during a study of vaccination effects on CD4 cells after COVID-19. Study information: The participants, recipients of two vaccine doses, got either BNT162b2 or mRNA-1273.

Prior to sequencing, the ViraFEST assay stimulated PBMC with viral peptide pools, which expanded the antigen-specific CD4+ T cells. Having been cultured for roughly 11 days, the cells underwent CD4+ T cell isolation. The researchers cultured approximately 2.1 million PBMC per well with roughly 9.5 IU/ml IL-2 and 9.5 to 10 ug/ml peptides. Regarding the study as a whole: Late after vaccination, infection- and vaccine-induced clones showed marked clonal contraction.

Using immunoSEQ multiplex PCR, the repertoire was profiled, and TCRdb retains in-frame clones only, with some absent. The table lists 55,000 to 70,000 clones, roughly 79% of them singletons, with about 2.7% in the top ten. V shed 5 bases and J 2 bases; nucleotides not matched to a gene: 12. Germline loops: CDR1 MDHEN, CDR2 SYDVKM. The CDR3 is 17 residues long. To note about this clone: The antigen remains unidentified.

This specimen was CD4+ T cells from PBMCs cultured with HCoV-229E spike peptides, taken before COVID-19 vaccination. The receptor's source is a human donor who received a COVID-19 vaccine. This chain joins TRBV28 and TRBJ1-3; 7 nucleotides line up with TRBD1. CDR3 coding DNA: TGTGCCAGCAGTGGGGCCCTACAGGGGTGGACTGGAAACACCATATATTTT. It encodes CASSGALQGWTGNTIYF.